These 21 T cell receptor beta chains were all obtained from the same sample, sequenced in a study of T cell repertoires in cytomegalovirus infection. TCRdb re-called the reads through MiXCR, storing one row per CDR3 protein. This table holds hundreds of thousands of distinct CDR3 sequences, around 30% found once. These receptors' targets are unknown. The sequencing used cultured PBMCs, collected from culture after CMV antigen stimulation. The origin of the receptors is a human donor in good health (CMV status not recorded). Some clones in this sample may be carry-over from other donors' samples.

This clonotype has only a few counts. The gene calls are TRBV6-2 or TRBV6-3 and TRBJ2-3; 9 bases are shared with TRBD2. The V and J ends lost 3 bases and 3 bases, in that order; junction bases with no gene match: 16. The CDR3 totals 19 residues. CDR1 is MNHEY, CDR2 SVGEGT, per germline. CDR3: CASSYREHESLAGTDTQYF. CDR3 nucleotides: TGTGCCAGCAGTTATCGGGAACATGAATCGCTAGCGGGAACAGATACGCAGTATTTT.

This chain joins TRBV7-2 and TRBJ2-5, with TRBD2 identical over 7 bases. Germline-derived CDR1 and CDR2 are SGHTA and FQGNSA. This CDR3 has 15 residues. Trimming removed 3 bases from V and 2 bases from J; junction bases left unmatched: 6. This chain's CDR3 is CASSFVGGGQETQYF. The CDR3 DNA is TGTGCCAGCAGCTTTGTGGGGGGGGGACAAGAGACCCAGTACTTC.

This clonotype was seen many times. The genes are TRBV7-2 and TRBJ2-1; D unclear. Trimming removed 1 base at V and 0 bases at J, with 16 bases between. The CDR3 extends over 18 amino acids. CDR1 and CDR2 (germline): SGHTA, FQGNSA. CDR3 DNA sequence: TGTGCCAGCAGCTTAGTGAGCGCAAGAAGCCTCTCCTACAATGAGCAGTTCTTC. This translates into CASSLVSARSLSYNEQFF. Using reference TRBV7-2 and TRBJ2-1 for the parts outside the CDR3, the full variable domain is GAGVSQSPSNKVTEKGKDVELRCDPISGHTALYWYRQSLGQGLEFLIYFQGNSAPDKSGLPSDRFSAERTGGSVSTLTIQRTQQEDSAVYLCASSLVSARSLSYNEQFFGPGTRLTVL.

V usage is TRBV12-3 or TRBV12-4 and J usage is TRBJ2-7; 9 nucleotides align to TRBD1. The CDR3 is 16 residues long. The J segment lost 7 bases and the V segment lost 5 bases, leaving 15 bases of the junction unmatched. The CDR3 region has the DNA TGTGCCAGCAGTCCAGGAAGACAGGGGGGGACGAGGGAGCAGTACTTC. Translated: CASSPGRQGGTREQYF.

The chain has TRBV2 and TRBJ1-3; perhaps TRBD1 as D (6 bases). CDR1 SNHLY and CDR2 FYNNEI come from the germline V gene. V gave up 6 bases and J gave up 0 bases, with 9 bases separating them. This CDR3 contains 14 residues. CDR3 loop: CASRPDSSGNTIYF. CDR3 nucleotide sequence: TGTGCCAGCAGACCGGACAGCTCTGGAAACACCATATATTTT.

Written as DNA, the CDR3 is TGTGCCAGCAGCCTGGATAATTATAATTCACCCCTCCACTTT. Residues: CASSLDNYNSPLHF. The chain joins TRBV7-6 to TRBJ1-6, with D unresolved. This CDR3 is 14 amino acids long. Trimming removed 5 bases from V and 4 bases from J, with 9 bases in between. Germline values: CDR1 SGHVS, CDR2 FNYEAQ.

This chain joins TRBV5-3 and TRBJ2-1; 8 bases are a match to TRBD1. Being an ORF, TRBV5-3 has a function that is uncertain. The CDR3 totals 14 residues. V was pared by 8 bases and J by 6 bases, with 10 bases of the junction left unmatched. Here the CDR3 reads CASSGRDRPNEQFF. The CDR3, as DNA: TGTGCCAGCAGCGGAAGGGACAGGCCCAATGAGCAGTTCTTC.

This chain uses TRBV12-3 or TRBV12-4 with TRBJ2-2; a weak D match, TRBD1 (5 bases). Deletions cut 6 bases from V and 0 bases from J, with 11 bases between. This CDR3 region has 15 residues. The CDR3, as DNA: TGTGCCAGCAGCCCTCGACAGTCGAACACCGGGGAGCTGTTTTTT. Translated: CASSPRQSNTGELFF.

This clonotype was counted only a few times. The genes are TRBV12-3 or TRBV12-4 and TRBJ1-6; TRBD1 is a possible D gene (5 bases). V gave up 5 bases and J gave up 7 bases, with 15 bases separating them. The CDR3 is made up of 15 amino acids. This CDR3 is CASSPLWGENSPLHF. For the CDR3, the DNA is TGTGCCAGCAGTCCCCTCTGGGGGGAGAATTCACCCCTCCACTTT.

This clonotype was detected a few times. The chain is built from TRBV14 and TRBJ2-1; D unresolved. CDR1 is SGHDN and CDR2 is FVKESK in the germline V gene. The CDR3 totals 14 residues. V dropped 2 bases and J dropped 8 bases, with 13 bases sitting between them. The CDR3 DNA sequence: TGTGCCAGCAGCCAACTTGACTCTCGTCATGAGCAGTTCTTC. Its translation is CASSQLDSRHEQFF.

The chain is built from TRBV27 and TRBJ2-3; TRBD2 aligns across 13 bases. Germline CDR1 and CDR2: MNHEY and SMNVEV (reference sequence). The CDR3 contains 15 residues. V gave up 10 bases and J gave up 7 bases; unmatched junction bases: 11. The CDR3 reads CATGPGLAGRNTQYF. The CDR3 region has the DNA TGTGCCACTGGACCGGGACTAGCGGGACGGAATACGCAGTATTTT.

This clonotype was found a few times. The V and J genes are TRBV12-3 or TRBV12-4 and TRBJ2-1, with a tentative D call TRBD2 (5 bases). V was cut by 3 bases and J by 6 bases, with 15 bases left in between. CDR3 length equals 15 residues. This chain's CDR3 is CASSFRSGWSNEQFF. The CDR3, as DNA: TGTGCCAGCAGTTTCCGGTCGGGATGGAGCAATGAGCAGTTCTTC.

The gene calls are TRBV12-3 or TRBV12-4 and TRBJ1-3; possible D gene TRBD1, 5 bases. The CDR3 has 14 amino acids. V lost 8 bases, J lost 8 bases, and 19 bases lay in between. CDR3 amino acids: CASRPGTQLDTIYF. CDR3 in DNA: TGTGCCAGCCGACCAGGGACCCAGCTTGACACCATATATTTT.

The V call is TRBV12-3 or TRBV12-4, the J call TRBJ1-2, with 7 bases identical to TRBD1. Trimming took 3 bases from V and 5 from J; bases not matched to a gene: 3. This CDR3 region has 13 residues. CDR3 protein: CASSFLTGYGYTF. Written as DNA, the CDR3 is TGTGCCAGCAGTTTTTTGACAGGGTATGGCTACACCTTC.

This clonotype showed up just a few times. The CDR3 DNA reads TGTGCCAGCAGTTTTAACACCGGGCAAGGGAGTGAGCAGTTCTTC. Protein sequence: CASSFNTGQGSEQFF. The chain joins TRBV11-2 to TRBJ2-1, with a possible D match to TRBD2 (5 bases). V lost 6 bases, J lost 9 bases, and 21 bases lay in between. Germline V gene data show CDR1 as SGHAT and CDR2 as FQNNGV. The CDR3 contains 15 residues.

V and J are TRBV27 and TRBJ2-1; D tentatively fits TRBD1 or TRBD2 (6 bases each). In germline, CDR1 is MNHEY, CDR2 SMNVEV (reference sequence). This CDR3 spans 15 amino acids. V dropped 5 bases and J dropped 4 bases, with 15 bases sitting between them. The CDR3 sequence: CASSPGDFPYNEQFF. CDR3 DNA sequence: TGTGCCAGCAGTCCAGGGGACTTCCCATACAATGAGCAGTTCTTC.

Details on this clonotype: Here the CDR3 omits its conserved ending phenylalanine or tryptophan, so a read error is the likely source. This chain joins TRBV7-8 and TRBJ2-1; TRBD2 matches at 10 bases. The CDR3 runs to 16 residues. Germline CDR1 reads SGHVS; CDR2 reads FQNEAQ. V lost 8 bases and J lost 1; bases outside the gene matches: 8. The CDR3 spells CASGGLAVRSYNEQFI. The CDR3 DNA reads TGTGCCAGCGGCGGACTAGCGGTTCGTTCCTACAATGAGCAGTTCATC.

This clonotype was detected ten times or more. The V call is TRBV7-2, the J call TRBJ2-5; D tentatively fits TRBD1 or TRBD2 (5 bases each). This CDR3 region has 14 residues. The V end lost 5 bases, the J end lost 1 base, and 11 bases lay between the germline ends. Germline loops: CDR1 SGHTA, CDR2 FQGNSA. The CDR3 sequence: CASSTRGVQETQYF. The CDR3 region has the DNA TGTGCCAGCAGCACCCGAGGGGTCCAAGAGACCCAGTACTTC.

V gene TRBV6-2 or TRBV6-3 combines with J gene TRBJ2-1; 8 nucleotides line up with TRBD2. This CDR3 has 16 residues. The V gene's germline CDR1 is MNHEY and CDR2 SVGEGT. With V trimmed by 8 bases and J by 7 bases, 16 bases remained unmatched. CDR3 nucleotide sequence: TGTGCCAGCGGTTCCGATGCCAGGCTAGCGGGTAATGAGCAGTTCTTC. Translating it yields CASGSDARLAGNEQFF.

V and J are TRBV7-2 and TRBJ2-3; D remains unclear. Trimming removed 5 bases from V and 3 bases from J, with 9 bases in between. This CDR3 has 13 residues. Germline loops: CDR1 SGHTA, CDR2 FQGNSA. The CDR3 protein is CASSPRQTDTQYF. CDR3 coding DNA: TGTGCCAGCAGCCCTCGCCAAACAGATACGCAGTATTTT.

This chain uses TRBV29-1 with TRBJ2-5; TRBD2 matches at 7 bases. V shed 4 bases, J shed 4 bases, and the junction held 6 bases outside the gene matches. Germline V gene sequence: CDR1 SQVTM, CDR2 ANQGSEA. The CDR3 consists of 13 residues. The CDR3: CSVAGGRLETQYF. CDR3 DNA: TGCAGCGTTGCGGGCGGGAGATTAGAGACCCAGTACTTC.